The 30 T cell receptor beta chains reported below all come from one sample, sequenced in a study of T cells in Graves' hyperthyroidism and ophthalmopathy. Regions amplified from RNA transcripts were the TCR beta CDR3 regions. Initially, a first-round RT-PCR of the TCR CDR3 employed the HTBI primer set. TCRdb passed the multiplex PCR reads through MiXCR, listing each CDR3 protein once. The sample holds 450,000 to 650,000 distinct CDR3 sequences; about 20% are singletons and the top ten take about a quarter. The sample taken for sequencing was blood. All receptors come from a man between 18 and 35 years old with Graves' hyperthyroidism.

This clonotype was counted many times. The genes are TRBV12-3 or TRBV12-4 and TRBJ2-7, with D tentatively TRBD2 (5 bases). CDR3 length: 14 amino acids. V dropped 7 bases and J dropped 0 bases, with 13 bases sitting between them. DNA for the CDR3: TGTGCCAGCACTTCCACGGGGTACTCCTACGAGCAGTACTTC. This sequence encodes CASTSTGYSYEQYF.

In its sample, this clonotype was seen many times. The V and J genes are TRBV15 and TRBJ2-5; tentatively, D is TRBD2 (6 bases). CDR1 is LNHNV, CDR2 YYDKDF, per germline (reference sequence). Trimming left V 2 bases short and J 4 bases short, with 14 bases between. CDR3 length: 15 amino acids. In DNA form, the CDR3 reads TGTGCCACCAGCAGATACCTCCCCGGGGGAGAGACCCAGTACTTC. This gives the protein CATSRYLPGGETQYF.

In this sample, this clonotype turned up many times. This CDR3 reads CASSSTMTGNYGYTF. Written as DNA, the CDR3 is TGTGCCAGCAGTTCAACTATGACAGGAAACTATGGCTACACCTTC. The chain combines TRBV28 with TRBJ1-2; tentatively, D is TRBD1 (6 bases). CDR3 size: 15 residues. Germline loops: CDR1 MDHEN, CDR2 SYDVKM. V gave up 4 bases and J gave up 2 bases, with 14 bases separating them.

In this sample, this clonotype turned up a few times. The rearrangement links TRBV9 to TRBJ2-4, with 14 bases fitting TRBD2. CDR1 SGDLS and CDR2 YYNGEE come from the germline V gene. Germline trimming cut 4 bases from V and 7 bases from J; bases unmatched to any gene: 10. The CDR3 runs to 17 residues. The DNA for the CDR3 is TGTGCCAGCAGCCCGGGGACTAGCGGGGGCCCAAGGAACATTCAGTACTTC. It encodes CASSPGTSGGPRNIQYF.

This clonotype was seen ten or more times. J is TRBJ1-5 and V is TRBV29-1, with D possibly matching TRBD1 (5 bases). CDR1 and CDR2 (germline): SQVTM, ANQGSEA. V was trimmed by 6 bases and J by 3 bases, leaving 12 bases between them. CDR3 length: 13 residues. The CDR3 DNA sequence: TGCAGCGTCGCGGGGCACAACAATCAGCCCCAGCATTTT. Translated, it gives CSVAGHNNQPQHF.

There are many counts of this clonotype. The rearrangement joins TRBV29-1 to TRBJ1-1, with D perhaps matching TRBD1 (6 bases). Germline assignment: CDR1 SQVTM and CDR2 ANQGSEA. The CDR3 spans 14 residues. Trimming shortened V by 5 bases and J by 2 bases, and 15 bases separated the two germline ends. The CDR3 DNA reads as TGCAGCGTTTACAGGGTAGGAGATAACACTGAAGCTTTCTTT. This gives the protein CSVYRVGDNTEAFF.

This clonotype has ten or more counts. V gene TRBV7-9 combines with J gene TRBJ1-2; no clear D. CDR3 length: 13 residues. Germline V CDR1 and CDR2: SEHNR, FQNEAQ (reference sequence). Trimming shortened V by 6 bases and J by 7 bases, and 15 bases separated the two germline ends. CDR3 sequence: CASRAAAMGGYTF. Written as DNA, the CDR3 is TGTGCCAGCAGGGCGGCGGCCATGGGTGGCTACACCTTC.

This clonotype turned up a few times. The V call is TRBV5-5, the J call TRBJ1-2, with D unresolved. Looked up from germline, CDR1 is SGHKS and CDR2 is YYEKEE (reference sequence). Trimming shortened V by 2 bases and J by 8 bases, and 22 bases separated the two germline ends. CDR3 length: 16 residues. The CDR3 coding sequence is TGTGCCAGCAGCTTTAATCCCCGGACCTTGTTATTGGGCTACACCTTC. Encoded protein: CASSFNPRTLLLGYTF.

V gene TRBV12-3 or TRBV12-4 combines with J gene TRBJ1-5, with TRBD1 matching 8 bases. The CDR3 has 14 residues. The V gene end was trimmed by 4 bases and the J gene end by 6 bases; junction bases not matched to a gene: 5. For the CDR3, the DNA is TGTGCCAGCAGTTCCAGGGGGCTGGGTCAGCCCCAGCATTTT. Its protein product is CASSSRGLGQPQHF.

This clonotype was detected ten times or more. The V call is TRBV27, the J call TRBJ1-3; D is possibly TRBD1 (5 bases). The CDR3 totals 14 residues. Germline loops: CDR1 MNHEY, CDR2 SMNVEV (reference sequence). V was trimmed by 4 bases and J by 1 base, leaving 8 bases between them. The CDR3 reads CASSSTDSGNTIYF. Written as DNA, the CDR3 is TGTGCCAGCAGTTCGACAGATTCTGGAAACACCATATATTTT.

This clonotype was recorded at least ten times. The DNA of the CDR3 is TGCAGTGCTCCTGCCCCCCCGGGGGGGTACGAGCAGTACTTC. It encodes CSAPAPPGGYEQYF. The rearrangement joins TRBV20-1 to TRBJ2-7; TRBD2 agrees at 8 bases. Germline V gene sequence: CDR1 DFQATT, CDR2 SNEGSKA (reference sequence). J gave up 4 bases and V 5 bases, and 10 bases lay outside the gene matches. The CDR3 spans 14 residues.

This clonotype was detected many times. The chain couples TRBV29-1 to TRBJ1-1, with TRBD1 identical over 8 bases. Germline assignment: CDR1 SQVTM and CDR2 ANQGSEA. This CDR3 is 18 amino acids long. Trimming took 8 bases from V and 3 from J; bases not matched to a gene: 23. The CDR3 coding sequence is TGCAGCTCACGACGGGGGACAGGTTTTGGATTCTTGGACACTGAAGCTTTCTTT. This gives the protein CSSRRGTGFGFLDTEAFF.

The V call is TRBV20-1, the J call TRBJ2-7; D unclear. Germline CDR1 reads DFQATT; CDR2 reads SNEGSKA (reference sequence). The CDR3 totals 15 residues. V was shortened by 3 bases and J by 1 base, with 16 bases between the two germline ends. The chain's CDR3 is CSASRFRGPSYEQYF. CDR3 coding DNA: TGCAGTGCTAGTCGGTTTCGAGGCCCATCCTACGAGCAGTACTTC.

This clonotype came up many times. J is TRBJ2-7 and V is TRBV13; tentative D call: TRBD2 (5 bases). CDR1 and CDR2 (germline): PRHDT, FYEKMQ (reference sequence). This CDR3 is 13 amino acids long. Trimming stripped 2 bases from V and 4 bases from J, with 9 bases between. This CDR3 reads CASSLLVAYEQYF. DNA of the CDR3: TGTGCCAGCAGCTTATTGGTAGCGTACGAGCAGTACTTC. The full variable domain, with the rest looked up from reference TRBV13 and TRBJ2-7, is AAGVIQSPRHLIKEKRETATLKCYPIPRHDTVYWYQQGPGQDPQFLISFYEKMQSDKGSIPDRFSAQQFSDYHSELNMSSLELGDSALYFCASSLLVAYEQYFGPGTRLTVT.

J is TRBJ1-2 and V is TRBV28; D not resolved. The CDR3 extends over 12 amino acids. Germline V CDR1 and CDR2: MDHEN, SYDVKM. V was trimmed by 7 bases and J by 11 bases, leaving 17 bases between them. In nucleotides, the CDR3 is TGTGCCAGCACAATCGGTCCCCAGACGTACACCTTC. It is translated as CASTIGPQTYTF.

This clonotype came up a few times. The junction shows a germline mismatch at one end, possibly a read error. V usage is TRBV12-3 or TRBV12-4 and J usage is TRBJ2-7; tentatively, D is TRBD2 (5 bases). The CDR3 is made up of 14 amino acids. The CDR3 nucleotides are TGTGCCAGCAGTTTAGTAGCGATCTCCTACGATCAGTACTTC. It yields the protein CASSLVAISYDQYF.

In DNA form, the CDR3 reads TGTGCCAGCAGTGCCACGGGACAGGGGTTATCTGGCTACACCTTC. Its protein is CASSATGQGLSGYTF. This rearrangement joins TRBV2 to TRBJ1-2, with 10 bases matching TRBD1. The CDR3 is made up of 15 amino acids. The germline V gene encodes CDR1 SNHLY and CDR2 FYNNEI. V shed 4 bases and J 7 bases; nucleotides not matched to a gene: 9.

The chain uses TRBV10-3 and TRBJ2-6; maybe TRBD2 (5 bases). Germline V gene lookup returns CDR1 ENHRY and CDR2 SYGVKD. The CDR3 has 17 amino acids. The ends were cut back, 10 bases at V and 0 bases at J, with 19 bases in the middle. The CDR3 nucleotides are TGTGCCACCGACACCATATACACTAGCTCTGGGGCCAACGTCCTGACTTTC. It yields the protein CATDTIYTSSGANVLTF.

This sequence joins TRBV15 and TRBJ2-7; 7 bases map to TRBD1. CDR1 is LNHNV and CDR2 is YYDKDF in the germline V gene (reference sequence). The V segment lost 0 bases and the J segment 2 bases; nucleotides outside the gene matches: 7. This CDR3 has 16 amino acids. Here the CDR3 DNA reads TGTGCCACCAGCAGAGAGGGCAGGGGGTCGACCTACGAGCAGTACTTC. As protein: CATSREGRGSTYEQYF. Complete variable domain (other parts from reference TRBV15 and TRBJ2-7): DAMVIQNPRYQVTQFGKPVTLSCSQTLNHNVMYWYQQKSSQAPKLLFHYYDKDFNNEADTPDNFQSRRPNTSFCFLDIRSPGLGDTAMYLCATSREGRGSTYEQYFGPGTRLTVT.

Points on this clonotype: This sequence may be a read error, since a much larger clone differs from it by one base. The V gene is TRBV6-1, the J gene TRBJ1-5, with TRBD1 matching over 7 bases. The CDR3 is made up of 15 amino acids. Germline V gives CDR1 MNHNS, CDR2 SASEGT. Here the CDR3 reads CAGSEALAGGQPQHF. The CDR3 DNA reads TGTGCCGGCAGTGAAGCGCTGGCAGGGGGTCAGCCCCAGCATTTT.

This chain joins TRBV13 and TRBJ2-7, with D possibly TRBD2 on 5 matching bases. CDR1 and CDR2 from the germline V gene are PRHDT and FYEKMQ (reference sequence). The CDR3 has 14 amino acids. Trimming pared 5 bases from V and 2 bases from J, leaving 13 bases between. The CDR3 sequence: CASSPSRGPYEQYF. Written as DNA, the CDR3 is TGTGCCAGCAGCCCCTCCCGGGGTCCCTACGAGCAGTACTTC.

This clonotype was detected only a few times. The chain joins TRBV14 to TRBJ1-3; no firm D call. V was clipped by 2 bases and J by 0 bases, with 17 bases between them. This CDR3 region has 18 residues. Germline V gene sequence: CDR1 SGHDN, CDR2 FVKESK. The CDR3 sequence: CASSQTKGGIFSGNTIYF. The CDR3 DNA reads as TGTGCCAGCAGCCAAACGAAAGGCGGAATATTCTCTGGAAACACCATATATTTT.

This clonotype was seen ten or more times. This chain joins TRBV28 and TRBJ1-2; TRBD1 might be the D (5 bases). The CDR3 is made up of 15 amino acids. V dropped 2 bases and J dropped 5 bases, with 15 bases sitting between them. Germline V gene lookup returns CDR1 MDHEN and CDR2 SYDVKM. This chain's CDR3 is CASSLGGERTYGYTF. For the CDR3, the DNA is TGTGCCAGCAGTTTAGGAGGGGAAAGGACTTATGGCTACACCTTC.

This clonotype has a count of ten or more. The chain joins TRBV3-1 to TRBJ1-1; D is uncertain. V lost 0 bases to trimming and J lost 1 base, with 9 bases between them. This CDR3 spans 15 amino acids. In germline, CDR1 is LGHDT, CDR2 YNNKEL (reference sequence). The CDR3 bases are TGTGCCAGCAGCCAAGAGGGCCTTAAGAACACTGAAGCTTTCTTT. This sequence encodes CASSQEGLKNTEAFF.

The chain couples TRBV28 to TRBJ2-2; possible D gene TRBD2, 6 bases. Deletions cut 3 bases from V and 4 bases from J, with 15 bases between. The germline gives CDR1 MDHEN, CDR2 SYDVKM. The CDR3 contains 16 residues. For the CDR3, the DNA is TGTGCCAGCAGTTTTGTGTACGGGAGTAGCACCGGGGAGCTGTTTTTT. Encoded protein: CASSFVYGSSTGELFF.

This clonotype has a handful of counts. The chain has TRBV9 and TRBJ1-1; D is unresolved. CDR3 length: 14 residues. The germline V and J ends were trimmed by 0 bases and 5 bases, with 11 bases remaining between them. The germline V gene has CDR1 SGDLS and CDR2 YYNGEE. The CDR3 protein is CASSVAPEETEAFF. CDR3 DNA sequence: TGTGCCAGCAGCGTAGCTCCGGAGGAGACTGAAGCTTTCTTT.

In its sample, this clonotype was seen many times. The germline gene is not matched at one end of the junction; a read error may be the cause. The chain uses TRBV6-1 and TRBJ1-1; D uncertain. CDR3 size: 13 residues. CDR1 MNHNS and CDR2 SASEGT come from the germline V gene. This CDR3 is CASQLPGNTELNF. CDR3 coding DNA: TGTGCCAGTCAGCTTCCGGGGAACACTGAACTAAACTTT.

This rearrangement joins TRBV12-3 or TRBV12-4 to TRBJ2-2; 9 positions agree with TRBD2. CDR3 length: 16 residues. The ends lost 6 bases at V and 5 bases at J; junction bases unmatched: 10. The CDR3 DNA is TGTGCCAGCAGCCTATTAGCGGGAGCGGTAACCGGGGAGCTGTTTTTT. This translates into CASSLLAGAVTGELFF.

This clonotype occurred many times. This sequence joins TRBV27 and TRBJ1-1; D perhaps matches TRBD1 (5 bases). From germline, CDR1 is MNHEY and CDR2 SMNVEV (reference sequence). The CDR3 extends over 15 amino acids. Trimming left V 0 bases short and J 6 bases short, with 14 bases between. CDR3 region: CASSLSRGGLPEAFF. For the CDR3, the DNA is TGTGCCAGCAGTTTATCTAGGGGAGGTCTCCCTGAAGCTTTCTTT.

The chain uses TRBV11-2 and TRBJ2-5; 7 bases align to TRBD2. Per germline, CDR1 SGHAT and CDR2 FQNNGV. Germline trimming cut 8 bases from V and 3 bases from J; bases unmatched to any gene: 9. CDR3 size: 14 residues. The CDR3 loop reads CASGRALNKETQYF. CDR3 sequence (DNA): TGTGCCAGCGGGAGGGCGCTAAATAAAGAGACCCAGTACTTC.